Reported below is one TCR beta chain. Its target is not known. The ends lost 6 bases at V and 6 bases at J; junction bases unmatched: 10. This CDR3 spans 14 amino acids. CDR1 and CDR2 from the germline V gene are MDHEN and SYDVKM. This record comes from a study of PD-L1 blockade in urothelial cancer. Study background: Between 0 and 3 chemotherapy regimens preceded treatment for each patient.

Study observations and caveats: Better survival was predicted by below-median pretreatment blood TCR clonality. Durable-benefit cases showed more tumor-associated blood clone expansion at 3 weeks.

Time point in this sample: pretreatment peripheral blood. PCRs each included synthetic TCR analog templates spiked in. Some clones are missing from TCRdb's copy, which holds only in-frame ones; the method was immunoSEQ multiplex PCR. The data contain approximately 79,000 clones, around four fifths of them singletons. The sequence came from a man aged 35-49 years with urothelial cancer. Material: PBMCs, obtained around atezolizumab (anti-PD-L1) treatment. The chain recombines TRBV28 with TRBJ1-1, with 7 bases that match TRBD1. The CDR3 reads CASSLTGFTPEAFF. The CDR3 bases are TGTGCCAGCAGCCTGACAGGGTTCACTCCTGAAGCTTTCTTT.